The 10 T cell receptor beta chains below all came from one sample that was sequenced in a study of T cells in Graves' hyperthyroidism and ophthalmopathy. Amplification targeted TCR beta CDR3 regions from RNA transcripts. Primed by the HTBI set, a first-round RT-PCR was run on the TCR CDR3. TCRdb called the multiplex PCR reads again in MiXCR, with one record for every CDR3 protein. The sample carries about 700,000 distinct CDR3 sequences, 13% to 15% recorded once. The sample taken for sequencing was blood. Receptors were obtained from a young woman with Graves' hyperthyroidism.

This clonotype appeared many times. This chain joins TRBV11-2 and TRBJ2-1, with D unresolved. Germline V gene data show CDR1 as SGHAT and CDR2 as FQNNGV. CDR3 length: 15 residues. The V and J ends lost 5 bases and 2 bases respectively, with 13 bases between them. The chain's CDR3 is CASSLLLGTYNEQFF. CDR3 nucleotides: TGTGCCAGCAGCCTTCTTTTGGGTACCTACAATGAGCAGTTCTTC.

The V call is TRBV18, the J call TRBJ1-2; 11 bases match TRBD1. In germline, CDR1 is KGHSH, CDR2 LQKENI. This CDR3 has 15 residues. J gave up 4 bases and V 8 bases, and 9 bases lay outside the gene matches. The CDR3 nucleotides read TGTGCCAGCGAGGGGGGGACAGGGGGAAGCTATGGCTACACCTTC. Its protein product is CASEGGTGGSYGYTF.

This clonotype occurred many times. The chain uses TRBV30 and TRBJ2-5; 7 bases fit TRBD1. The V gene's germline CDR1 is GTSNPN and CDR2 SVGIG (reference sequence). The CDR3 runs to 17 residues. Trimming cost V 5 bases and J 1 base; bases outside gene matches: 16. CDR3 protein: CAWSGGPRGGGQETQYF. The CDR3 bases are TGTGCCTGGTCAGGGGGACCCAGGGGTGGAGGCCAAGAGACCCAGTACTTC.

The table lists this clonotype with many counts. The V and J genes are TRBV7-8 and TRBJ1-3; the D gene is possibly TRBD1 (6 bases). In germline, CDR1 is SGHVS, CDR2 FQNEAQ. Deletions cut 3 bases from V and 0 bases from J, with 9 bases between. The CDR3 is made up of 15 amino acids. The CDR3 region has the DNA TGTGCCAGCAGCTTGCCGGGGGCCTCTGGAAACACCATATATTTT. Translating gives CASSLPGASGNTIYF.

This clonotype showed up just a few times. This chain uses TRBV7-9 with TRBJ2-5; D not resolved. V dropped 5 bases and J dropped 1 base, with 11 bases sitting between them. The CDR3 covers 14 residues. In germline, CDR1 is SEHNR, CDR2 FQNEAQ (reference sequence). The CDR3 spells CASSPRAAQETQYF. The CDR3, as DNA: TGTGCCAGCAGCCCCCGGGCAGCCCAAGAGACCCAGTACTTC.

Many counts were recorded for this clonotype. The chain recombines TRBV30 with TRBJ1-2; D gene uncertain. CDR3 length: 14 residues. Germline loops: CDR1 GTSNPN, CDR2 SVGIG (reference sequence). The V gene lost 2 bases and the J gene lost 4 bases, with 14 bases spanning the gap. In nucleotides, the CDR3 is TGTGCCTGGAGTCTTAACAACGGCCGCTATGGCTACACCTTC. Amino acids: CAWSLNNGRYGYTF.

This clonotype was seen ten or more times. The rearrangement uses TRBV5-1 and TRBJ1-1, with TRBD1 matching over 7 bases. V was pared by 4 bases and J by 5 bases, with 5 bases of the junction left unmatched. Germline V gives CDR1 SGHRS, CDR2 YFSETQ. The CDR3 has 13 amino acids. CDR3 coding DNA: TGCGCCAGCAGCAACAGGGGACATACTGAAGCTTTCTTT. It encodes CASSNRGHTEAFF.

The chain has TRBV4-1 and TRBJ1-1, with 7 bases aligning to TRBD1. Germline V lookup: CDR1 MGHRA, CDR2 YSYEKL. Losses at the gene ends were 3 bases for V and 0 bases for J; bases not matched to a gene: 22. The CDR3 covers 21 residues. In DNA, the CDR3 is TGCGCCAGCAGCCACAGTGGGGTAAGACAGGGAGGGTGGTGGATGAACACTGAAGCTTTCTTT. It yields the protein CASSHSGVRQGGWWMNTEAFF.

This clonotype showed up many times. This chain joins TRBV20-1 and TRBJ2-7; D is tentatively TRBD1 or TRBD2 (5 bases each). CDR3 length: 15 residues. The germline gives CDR1 DFQATT, CDR2 SNEGSKA (reference sequence). The V gene lost 4 bases and the J gene lost 2 bases, with 18 bases spanning the gap. CDR3 sequence reads: CSAIVWDLKTYEQYF. CDR3 coding DNA: TGCAGTGCTATTGTTTGGGACCTCAAGACCTACGAGCAGTACTTC.

The V call is TRBV27, the J call TRBJ2-3, with TRBD2 matching 8 bases. Looked up from germline, CDR1 is MNHEY and CDR2 is SMNVEV (reference sequence). Trimming at V came to 2 bases and at J to 4 bases, leaving 5 bases not matched to a gene. The CDR3 has 15 residues. CDR3 sequence reads: CASSLRGTRSDTQYF. CDR3 nucleotide sequence: TGTGCCAGCAGTTTACGTGGGACTAGGTCAGATACGCAGTATTTT.